This T cell receptor beta chain was captured in a study of blood T cell repertoires in COVID-19. The wider study: Donors in the United States, Italy and Spain gave samples during acute or convalescent COVID-19. The cDNA or gDNA used as material had been derived from T cells, B-cell-depleted T cells, or PBMCs.

In the original processing: Reference gene primer amplification gave nucleated cell count estimates. Data came from immunoSEQ multiplex PCR; TCRdb stores just in-frame clones and leaves some out. The V and J calls and the clone size are those of that table, but D and trimming were determined from the DNA. Of about 69,000 clones in the sample, less than 85% were seen once. Germline loops: CDR1 SGDLS, CDR2 YYNGEE. CDR3 length: 16 residues. Trimming took off 4 bases at V and 6 bases at J, with 17 bases between the two ends. Seattle's cohort entered during active infection and was followed longitudinally.

The clonotype comes from a man aged 45 to 65 with COVID-19, enrolled during active disease. The sequenced sample consisted of peripheral blood. The rearrangement links TRBV9 to TRBJ1-6; the D gene is possibly TRBD1 (6 bases). The DNA for the CDR3 is TGTGCCAGCAGCCCTATGGGTGGGGGCGGTAATTCACCCCTCCACTTT. Its protein is CASSPMGGGGNSPLHF. The variable domain in full, with the rest retrieved from reference TRBV9 and TRBJ1-6, is DSGVTQTPKHLITATGQRVTLRCSPRSGDLSVYWYQQSLDQGLQFLIQYYNGEERAKGNILERFSAQQFPDLHSELNLSSLELGDSALYFCASSPMGGGGNSPLHFGNGTRLTVT.